This T cell receptor beta chain was obtained from a study of early T cells in non-severe SARS-CoV-2 infection. Across the whole study: Sequencing used unsorted whole-blood bulk RNA, so chains lack pairing.

Unique molecular identifiers were added to individual cDNA molecules. One entry per CDR3 protein, called by TCRdb with MiXCR from the 5' RACE reads. The sample shows 85,000 to 90,000 distinct CDR3 sequences, approximately 14% of them seen only once. Germline V CDR1 and CDR2: MGHRA, YSYEKL. V was clipped by 0 bases and J by 4 bases, with 15 bases between them. This CDR3 spans 16 amino acids. Study-wide points: Matching against VDJdb likely underestimated virus-specific expansions, favoring anti-spike CD8.

Remarks on this clonotype: Antigen: not known.

The specimen was whole blood. The J gene is TRBJ1-2, the V gene TRBV4-1; D is uncertain. The TCR comes from an adult who was a healthcare worker with PCR-confirmed SARS-CoV-2 infection or an uninfected control (not recorded which). CDR3 in amino acids: CASSQEGAGPSYGYTF. DNA of the CDR3: TGCGCCAGCAGCCAAGAAGGCGCAGGACCAAGCTATGGCTACACCTTC.